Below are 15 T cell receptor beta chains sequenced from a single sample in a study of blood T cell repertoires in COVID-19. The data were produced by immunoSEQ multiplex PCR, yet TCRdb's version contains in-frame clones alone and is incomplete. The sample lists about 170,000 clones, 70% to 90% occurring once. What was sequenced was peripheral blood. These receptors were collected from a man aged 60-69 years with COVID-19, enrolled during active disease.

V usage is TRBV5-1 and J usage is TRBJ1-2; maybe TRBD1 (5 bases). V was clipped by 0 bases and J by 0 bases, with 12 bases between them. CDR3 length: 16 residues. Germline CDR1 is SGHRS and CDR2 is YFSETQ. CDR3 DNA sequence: TGCGCCAGCAGCTTGGGGGCAGGGCGGTCTAACTATGGCTACACCTTC. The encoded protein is CASSLGAGRSNYGYTF.

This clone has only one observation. The CDR3 spells CASSRLGLAENTGELFF. Here the CDR3 DNA reads TGTGCCAGCAGTCGGCTCGGACTAGCGGAAAACACCGGGGAGCTGTTTTTT. The chain recombines TRBV6-6 with TRBJ2-2; TRBD2 matches at 10 bases. Trimming at V came to 5 bases and at J to 2 bases, leaving 8 bases not matched to a gene. This CDR3 has 17 amino acids. Germline values: CDR1 MNHNY, CDR2 SVGAGI (reference sequence).

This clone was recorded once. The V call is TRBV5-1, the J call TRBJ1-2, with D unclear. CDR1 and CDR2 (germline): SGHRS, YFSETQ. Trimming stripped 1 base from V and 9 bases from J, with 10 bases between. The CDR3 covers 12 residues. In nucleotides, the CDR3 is TGCGCCAGCAGCTTGCCCGGGAATAGCTACACCTTC. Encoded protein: CASSLPGNSYTF. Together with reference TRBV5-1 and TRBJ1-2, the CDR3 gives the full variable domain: KAGVTQTPRYLIKTRGQQVTLSCSPISGHRSVSWYQQTPGQGLQFLFEYFSETQRNKGNFPGRFSGRQFSNSRSEMNVSTLELGDSALYLCASSLPGNSYTFGSGTRLTVV.

The CDR3 DNA is TGTGCCAGCAGAGCGACCGGGGTATCCTACGAGCAGTACTTC. Protein sequence: CASRATGVSYEQYF. The chain employs TRBV6-5 and TRBJ2-7; a weak D match, TRBD2 (5 bases). Looked up from germline, CDR1 is MNHEY and CDR2 is SVGAGI. The CDR3 covers 14 residues. V lost 6 bases and J 1 base, leaving 13 bases between the germline ends.

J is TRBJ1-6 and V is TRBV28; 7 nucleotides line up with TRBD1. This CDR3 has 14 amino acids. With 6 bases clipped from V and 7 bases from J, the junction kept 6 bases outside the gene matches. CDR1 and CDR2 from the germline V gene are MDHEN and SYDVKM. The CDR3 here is CASRPRGKNSPLHF. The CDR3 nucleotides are TGTGCCAGCAGGCCCAGGGGGAAGAATTCACCCCTCCACTTT.

This CDR3 is CASSPPGGSYGYTF. The CDR3 DNA reads TGTGCCAGCAGCCCCCCCGGGGGTAGCTATGGCTACACCTTC. The chain links TRBV6-5 to TRBJ1-2; TRBD1 might be the D (5 bases). V gave up 6 bases and J gave up 4 bases, with 15 bases separating them. Germline V gives CDR1 MNHEY, CDR2 SVGAGI. CDR3 size: 14 residues.

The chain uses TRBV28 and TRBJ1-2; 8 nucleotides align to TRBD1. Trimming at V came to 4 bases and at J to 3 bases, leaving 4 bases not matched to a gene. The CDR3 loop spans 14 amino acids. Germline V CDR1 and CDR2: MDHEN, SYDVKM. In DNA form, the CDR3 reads TGTGCCAGCAGTTACGGGGGACAGGACTATGGCTACACCTTC. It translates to CASSYGGQDYGYTF.

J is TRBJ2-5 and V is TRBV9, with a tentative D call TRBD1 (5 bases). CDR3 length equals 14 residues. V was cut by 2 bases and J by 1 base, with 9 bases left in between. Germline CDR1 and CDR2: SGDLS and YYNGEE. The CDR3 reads CASSVTGLQETQYF. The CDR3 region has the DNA TGTGCCAGCAGCGTTACAGGTCTCCAAGAGACCCAGTACTTC.

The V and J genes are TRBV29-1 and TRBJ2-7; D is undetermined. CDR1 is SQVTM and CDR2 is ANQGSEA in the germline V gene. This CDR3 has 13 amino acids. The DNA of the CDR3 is TGCAACGCCCCCGGAAGTCGACTCTACGAGCAGTACTTC. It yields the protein CNAPGSRLYEQYF.

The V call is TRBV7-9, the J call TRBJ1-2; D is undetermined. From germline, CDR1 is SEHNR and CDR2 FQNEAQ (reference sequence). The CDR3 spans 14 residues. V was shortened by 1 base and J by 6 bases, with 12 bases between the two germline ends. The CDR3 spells CASSLVLGENGYTF. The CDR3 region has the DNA TGTGCCAGCAGCTTAGTTCTCGGGGAGAATGGCTACACCTTC.

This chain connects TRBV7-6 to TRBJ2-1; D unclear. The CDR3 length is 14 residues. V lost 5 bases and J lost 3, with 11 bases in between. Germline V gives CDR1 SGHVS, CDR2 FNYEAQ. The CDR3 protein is CASSPRSSYNEQFF. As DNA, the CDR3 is TGTGCCAGCAGCCCACGGTCTAGCTACAATGAGCAGTTCTTC.

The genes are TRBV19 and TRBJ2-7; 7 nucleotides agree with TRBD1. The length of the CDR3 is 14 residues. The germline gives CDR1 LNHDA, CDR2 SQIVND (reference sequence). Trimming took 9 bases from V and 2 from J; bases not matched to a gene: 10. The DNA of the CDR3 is TGTGCCAGCACAGCCGACAGGGTTCCCTACGAGCAGTACTTC. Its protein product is CASTADRVPYEQYF.

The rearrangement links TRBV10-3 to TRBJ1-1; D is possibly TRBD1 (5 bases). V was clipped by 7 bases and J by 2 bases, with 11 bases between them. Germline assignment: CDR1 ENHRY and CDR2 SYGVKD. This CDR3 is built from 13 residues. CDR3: CAITAGLNTEAFF. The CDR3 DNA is TGTGCCATCACGGCGGGACTAAACACTGAAGCTTTCTTT.

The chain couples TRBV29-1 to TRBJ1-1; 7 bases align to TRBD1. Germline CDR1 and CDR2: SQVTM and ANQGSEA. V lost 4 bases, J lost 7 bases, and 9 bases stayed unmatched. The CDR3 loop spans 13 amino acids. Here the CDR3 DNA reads TGCAGCGTTGGCAACAGGGGTTTAGGTGAAGCTTTCTTT. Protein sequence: CSVGNRGLGEAFF.

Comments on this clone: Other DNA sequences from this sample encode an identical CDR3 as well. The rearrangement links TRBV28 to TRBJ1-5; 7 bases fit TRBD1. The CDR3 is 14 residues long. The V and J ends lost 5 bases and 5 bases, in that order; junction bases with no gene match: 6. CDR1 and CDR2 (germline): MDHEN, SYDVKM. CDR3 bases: TGTGCCAGCAGTCGACAGGGCGCACATCAGCCCCAGCATTTT. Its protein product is CASSRQGAHQPQHF.